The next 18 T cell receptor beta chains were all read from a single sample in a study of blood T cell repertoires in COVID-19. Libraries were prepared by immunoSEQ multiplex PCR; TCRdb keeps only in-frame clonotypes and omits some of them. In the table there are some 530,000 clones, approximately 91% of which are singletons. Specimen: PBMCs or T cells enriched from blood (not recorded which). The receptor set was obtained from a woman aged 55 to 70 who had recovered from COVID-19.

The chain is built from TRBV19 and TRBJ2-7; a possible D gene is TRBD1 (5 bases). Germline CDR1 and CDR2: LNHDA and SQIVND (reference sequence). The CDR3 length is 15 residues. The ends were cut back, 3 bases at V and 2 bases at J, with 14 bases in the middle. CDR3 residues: CASSIRAGRTYEQYV. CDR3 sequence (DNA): TGTGCCAGTAGTATTCGGGCAGGGCGAACCTACGAGCAGTACGTC.

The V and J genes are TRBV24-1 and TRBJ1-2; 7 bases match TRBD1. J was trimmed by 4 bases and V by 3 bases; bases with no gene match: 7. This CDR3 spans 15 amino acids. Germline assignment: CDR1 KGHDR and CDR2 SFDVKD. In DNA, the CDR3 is TGTGCCACCAGTGATCGGACAGGAGGTTTCTATGGCTACACCTTC. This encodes CATSDRTGGFYGYTF.

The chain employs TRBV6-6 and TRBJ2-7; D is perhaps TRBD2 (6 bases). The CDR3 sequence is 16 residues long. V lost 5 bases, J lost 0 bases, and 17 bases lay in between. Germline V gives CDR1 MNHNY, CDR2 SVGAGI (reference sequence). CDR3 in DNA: TGTGCCAGCAGTCCTTACCCCGCAGCGGGCTCCTACGAGCAGTACTTC. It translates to CASSPYPAAGSYEQYF.

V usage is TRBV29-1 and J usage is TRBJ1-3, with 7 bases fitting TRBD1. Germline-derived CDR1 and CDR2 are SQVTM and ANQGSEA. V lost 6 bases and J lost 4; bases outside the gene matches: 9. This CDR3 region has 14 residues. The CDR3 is CSVVEGQLGNTIYF. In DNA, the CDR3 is TGCAGCGTCGTCGAGGGACAGCTCGGAAACACCATATATTTT.

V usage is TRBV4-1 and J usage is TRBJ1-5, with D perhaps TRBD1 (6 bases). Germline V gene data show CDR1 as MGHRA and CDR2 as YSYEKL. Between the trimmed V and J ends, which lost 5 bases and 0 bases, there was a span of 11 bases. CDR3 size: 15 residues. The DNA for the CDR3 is TGCGCCAGCAGCGTCGGACAGTATAGCAATCAGCCCCAGCATTTT. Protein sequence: CASSVGQYSNQPQHF.

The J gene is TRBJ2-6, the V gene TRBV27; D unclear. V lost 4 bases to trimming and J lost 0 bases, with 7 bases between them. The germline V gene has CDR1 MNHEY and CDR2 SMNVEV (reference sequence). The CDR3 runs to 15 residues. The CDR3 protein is CASSSQSSGANVLTF. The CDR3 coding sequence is TGTGCCAGCAGTTCACAGAGCTCTGGGGCCAACGTCCTGACTTTC.

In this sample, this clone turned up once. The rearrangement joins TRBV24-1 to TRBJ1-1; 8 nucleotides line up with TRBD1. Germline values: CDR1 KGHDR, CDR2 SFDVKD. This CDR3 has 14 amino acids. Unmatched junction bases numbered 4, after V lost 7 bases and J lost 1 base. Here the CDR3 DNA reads TGTGCCACCAGGTCGACAGGGGCGAACACTGAAGCTTTCTTT. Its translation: CATRSTGANTEAFF.

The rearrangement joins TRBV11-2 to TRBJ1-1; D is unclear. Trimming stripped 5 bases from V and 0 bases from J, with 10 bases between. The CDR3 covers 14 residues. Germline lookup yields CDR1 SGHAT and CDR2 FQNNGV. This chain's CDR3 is CASSPFKLNTEAFF. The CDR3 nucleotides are TGTGCCAGCAGCCCATTTAAGCTGAACACTGAAGCTTTCTTT.

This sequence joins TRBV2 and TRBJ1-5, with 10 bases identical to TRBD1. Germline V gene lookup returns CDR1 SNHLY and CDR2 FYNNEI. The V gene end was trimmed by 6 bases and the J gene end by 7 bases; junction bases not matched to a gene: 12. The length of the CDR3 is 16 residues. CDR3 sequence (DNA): TGTGCCAGCAGCAAGACGGGACAGGGGAATAGGCAGCCCCAGCATTTT. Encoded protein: CASSKTGQGNRQPQHF.

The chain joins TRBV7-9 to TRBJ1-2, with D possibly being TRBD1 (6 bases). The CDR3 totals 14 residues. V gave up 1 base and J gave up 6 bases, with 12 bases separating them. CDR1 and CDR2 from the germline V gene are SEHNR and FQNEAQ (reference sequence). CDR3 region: CASSLGPGVDGYTF. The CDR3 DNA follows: TGTGCCAGCAGCTTAGGGCCAGGGGTTGATGGCTACACCTTC.

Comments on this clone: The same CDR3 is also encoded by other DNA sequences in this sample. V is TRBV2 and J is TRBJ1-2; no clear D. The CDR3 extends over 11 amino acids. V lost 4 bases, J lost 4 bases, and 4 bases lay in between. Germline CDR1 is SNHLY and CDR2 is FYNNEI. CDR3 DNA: TGTGCCAGCAGTGCAGGCTATGGCTACACCTTC. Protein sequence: CASSAGYGYTF.

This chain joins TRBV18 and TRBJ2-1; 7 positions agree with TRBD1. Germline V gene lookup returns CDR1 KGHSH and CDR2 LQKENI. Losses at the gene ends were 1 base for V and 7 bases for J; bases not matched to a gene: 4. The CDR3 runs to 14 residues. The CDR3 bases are TGTGCCAGCTCACCACGAGGGGGCGGGAATGAGCAGTTCTTC. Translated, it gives CASSPRGGGNEQFF.

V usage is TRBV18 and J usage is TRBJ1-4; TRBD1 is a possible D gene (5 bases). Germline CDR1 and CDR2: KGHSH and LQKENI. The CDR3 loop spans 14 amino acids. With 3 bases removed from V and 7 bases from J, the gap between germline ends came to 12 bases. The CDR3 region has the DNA TGTGCCAGCTCACCGGGGGGACGGAGTGAAAAACTGTTTTTT. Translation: CASSPGGRSEKLFF.

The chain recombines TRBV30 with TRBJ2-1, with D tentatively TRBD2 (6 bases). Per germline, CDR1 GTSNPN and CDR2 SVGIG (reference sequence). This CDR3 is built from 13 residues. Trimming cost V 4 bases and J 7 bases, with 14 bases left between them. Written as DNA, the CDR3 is TGTGCCTGGAACACCGTGGGGGGAAATGAGCAGTTCTTC. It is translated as CAWNTVGGNEQFF.

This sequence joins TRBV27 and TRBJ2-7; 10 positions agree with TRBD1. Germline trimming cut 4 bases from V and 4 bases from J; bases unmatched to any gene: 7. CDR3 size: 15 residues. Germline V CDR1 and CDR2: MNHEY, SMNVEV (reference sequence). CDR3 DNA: TGTGCCAGCAGTTCCGGGACAGGGGATTCATACGAGCAGTACGTC. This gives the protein CASSSGTGDSYEQYV.

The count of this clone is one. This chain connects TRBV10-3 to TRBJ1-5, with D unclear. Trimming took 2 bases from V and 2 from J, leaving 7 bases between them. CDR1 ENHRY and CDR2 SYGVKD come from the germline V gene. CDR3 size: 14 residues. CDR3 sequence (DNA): TGTGCCATCAGTGAGACAGTAGGCAATCAGCCCCAGCATTTT. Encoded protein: CAISETVGNQPQHF.

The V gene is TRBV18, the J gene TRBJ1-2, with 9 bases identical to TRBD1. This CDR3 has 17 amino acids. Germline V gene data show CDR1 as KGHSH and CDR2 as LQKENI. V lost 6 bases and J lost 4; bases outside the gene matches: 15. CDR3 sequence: CASSSTTGTGFPYGYTF. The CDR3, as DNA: TGTGCCAGCTCCAGCACGACCGGGACAGGGTTCCCCTATGGCTACACCTTC.

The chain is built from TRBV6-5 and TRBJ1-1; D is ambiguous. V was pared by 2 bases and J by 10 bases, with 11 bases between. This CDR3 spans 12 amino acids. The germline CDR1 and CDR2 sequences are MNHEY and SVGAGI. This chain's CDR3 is CASSYEGRGAFF. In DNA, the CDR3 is TGTGCCAGCAGTTACGAGGGAAGAGGAGCTTTCTTT.